Sequencing of this T cell receptor (beta chain) was carried out in a study of T cells after yellow fever vaccination. TCRdb ran MiXCR on the 5' RACE reads and lists one entry per CDR3 protein. The sample holds about 230,000 distinct CDR3 sequences, approximately 6.3% seen once. Germline assignment: CDR1 SGHNT and CDR2 YYREEE (reference sequence). V was pared by 4 bases and J by 1 base, with 11 bases between. The CDR3 length is 14 residues. The origin of this receptor is a man aged 30 to 39 who received the YFV17D yellow fever vaccine. The sequences come from CD4+ T cells sorted from PBMCs, collected on the day of the yellow fever booster vaccination. The chain carries TRBV5-4 and TRBJ2-5, with D possibly matching TRBD2 (6 bases). DNA for the CDR3: TGTGCCAGCAGCCGGGAGTACACCCAAGAGACCCAGTACTTC. It codes for CASSREYTQETQYF.